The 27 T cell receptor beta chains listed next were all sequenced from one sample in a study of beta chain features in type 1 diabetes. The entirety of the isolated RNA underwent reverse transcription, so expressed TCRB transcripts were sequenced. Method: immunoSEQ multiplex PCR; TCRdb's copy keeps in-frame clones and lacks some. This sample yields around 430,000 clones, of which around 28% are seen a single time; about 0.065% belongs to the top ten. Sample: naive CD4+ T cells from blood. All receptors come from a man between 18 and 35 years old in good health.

CDR3 DNA: TGTGCCAGCTCACCTCCGGGACCCACAGATACGCAGTATTTT. Amino acids: CASSPPGPTDTQYF. The chain carries TRBV18 and TRBJ2-3; possibly TRBD1 or TRBD2 for D (5 bases each). Germline V gene sequence: CDR1 KGHSH, CDR2 LQKENI. Trimming removed 3 bases at V and 2 bases at J, with 9 bases between. There are 14 residues in the CDR3.

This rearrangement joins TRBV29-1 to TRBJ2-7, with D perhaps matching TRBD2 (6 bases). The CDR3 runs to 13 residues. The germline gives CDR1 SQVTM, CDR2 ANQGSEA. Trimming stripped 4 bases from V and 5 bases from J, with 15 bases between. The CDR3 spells CSVARDWPNEQYF. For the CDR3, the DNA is TGCAGCGTTGCCCGGGACTGGCCAAACGAGCAGTACTTC.

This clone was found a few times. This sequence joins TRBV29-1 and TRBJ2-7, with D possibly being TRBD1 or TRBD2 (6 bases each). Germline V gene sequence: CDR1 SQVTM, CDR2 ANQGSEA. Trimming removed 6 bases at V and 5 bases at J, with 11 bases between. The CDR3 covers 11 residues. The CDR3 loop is CSVGGIDEQYF. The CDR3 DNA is TGCAGCGTGGGGGGCATCGACGAGCAGTACTTC.

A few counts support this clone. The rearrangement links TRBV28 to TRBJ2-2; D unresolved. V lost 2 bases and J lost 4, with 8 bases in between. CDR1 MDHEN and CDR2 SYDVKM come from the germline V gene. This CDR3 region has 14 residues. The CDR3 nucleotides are TGTGCCAGCAGTTTAGAACAGCCCACCGGGGAGCTGTTTTTT. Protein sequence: CASSLEQPTGELFF. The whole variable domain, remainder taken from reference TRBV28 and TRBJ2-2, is DVKVTQSSRYLVKRTGEKVFLECVQDMDHENMFWYRQDPGLGLRLIYFSYDVKMKEKGDIPEGYSVSREKKERFSLILESASTNQTSMYLCASSLEQPTGELFFGEGSRLTVL.

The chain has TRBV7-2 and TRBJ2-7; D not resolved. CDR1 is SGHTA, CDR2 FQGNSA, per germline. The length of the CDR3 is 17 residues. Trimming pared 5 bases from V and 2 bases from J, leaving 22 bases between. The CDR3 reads CASSPRPPGTQAYEQYF. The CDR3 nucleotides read TGTGCCAGCAGCCCACGCCCCCCTGGTACACAAGCCTACGAGCAGTACTTC.

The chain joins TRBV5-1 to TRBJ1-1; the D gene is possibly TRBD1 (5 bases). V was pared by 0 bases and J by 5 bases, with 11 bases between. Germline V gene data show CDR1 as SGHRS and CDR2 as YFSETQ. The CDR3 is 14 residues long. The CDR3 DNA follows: TGCGCCAGCAGCTTGGTGGCAGGGCGGACTGAAGCTTTCTTT. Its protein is CASSLVAGRTEAFF.

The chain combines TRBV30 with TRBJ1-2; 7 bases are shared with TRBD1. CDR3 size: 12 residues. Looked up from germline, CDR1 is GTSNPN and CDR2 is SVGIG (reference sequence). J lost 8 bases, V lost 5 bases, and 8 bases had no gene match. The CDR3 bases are TGTGCCTGGGCGCAGGGGGGCAGCGGCTACACCTTC. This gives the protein CAWAQGGSGYTF.

The CDR3 loop is CSVAAGKVSYNEQFF. The CDR3 nucleotides are TGCAGCGTTGCGGCAGGCAAAGTAAGTTACAATGAGCAGTTCTTC. The V and J genes are TRBV29-1 and TRBJ2-1, with D hard to call. Germline CDR1 and CDR2: SQVTM and ANQGSEA. The CDR3 runs to 15 residues. V lost 4 bases and J lost 4, with 17 bases in between.

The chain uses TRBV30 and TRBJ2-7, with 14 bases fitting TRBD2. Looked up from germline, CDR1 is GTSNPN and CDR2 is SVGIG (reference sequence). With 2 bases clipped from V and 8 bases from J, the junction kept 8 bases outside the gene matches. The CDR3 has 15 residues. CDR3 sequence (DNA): TGTGCCTGGAGTCCCATCGGGACTAGCGGGAGTCAGCAGTACTTC. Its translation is CAWSPIGTSGSQQYF.

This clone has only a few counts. The CDR3 sequence: CASSKGSYEQYF. The CDR3 region has the DNA TGTGCCAGCTCTAAGGGATCCTACGAGCAGTACTTC. The chain joins TRBV25-1 to TRBJ2-7; D gene unclear. The CDR3 covers 12 residues. Trimming shortened V by 8 bases and J by 1 base, and 9 bases separated the two germline ends. CDR1 is MGHDK, CDR2 SYGVNS, per germline.

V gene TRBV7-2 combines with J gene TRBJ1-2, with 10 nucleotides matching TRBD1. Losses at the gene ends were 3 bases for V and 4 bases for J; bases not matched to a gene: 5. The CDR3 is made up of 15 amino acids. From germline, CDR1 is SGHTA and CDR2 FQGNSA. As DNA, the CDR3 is TGTGCCAGCAGCTTCTCGGGACAGGGGACCTATGGCTACACCTTC. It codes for CASSFSGQGTYGYTF.

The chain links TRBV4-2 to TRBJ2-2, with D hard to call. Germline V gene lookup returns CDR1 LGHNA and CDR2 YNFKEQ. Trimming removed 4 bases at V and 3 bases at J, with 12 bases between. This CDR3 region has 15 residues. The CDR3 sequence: CASSPQRADTGELFF. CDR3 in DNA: TGTGCCAGCAGCCCCCAGCGTGCCGACACCGGGGAGCTGTTTTTT.

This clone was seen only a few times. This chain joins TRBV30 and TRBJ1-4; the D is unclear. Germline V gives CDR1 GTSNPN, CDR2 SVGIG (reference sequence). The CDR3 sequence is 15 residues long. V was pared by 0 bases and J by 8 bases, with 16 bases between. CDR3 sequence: CAWSVRALRSEKLFF. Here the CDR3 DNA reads TGTGCCTGGAGTGTACGAGCCCTACGGAGCGAAAAACTGTTTTTT. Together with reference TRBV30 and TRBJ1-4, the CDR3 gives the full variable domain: SQTIHQWPATLVQPVGSPLSLECTVEGTSNPNLYWYRQAAGRGLQLLFYSVGIGQISSEVPQNLSASRPQDRQFILSSKKLLLSDSGFYLCAWSVRALRSEKLFFGSGTQLSVL.

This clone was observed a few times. CDR3 loop: CAIRTSGTDTQYF. Here the CDR3 DNA reads TGTGCCATCCGGACTAGCGGGACAGATACGCAGTATTTT. The chain combines TRBV6-6 with TRBJ2-3; 11 bases map to TRBD2. Losses at the gene ends were 10 bases for V and 3 bases for J; bases not matched to a gene: 3. The CDR3 sequence is 13 residues long. Germline values: CDR1 MNHNY, CDR2 SVGAGI (reference sequence).

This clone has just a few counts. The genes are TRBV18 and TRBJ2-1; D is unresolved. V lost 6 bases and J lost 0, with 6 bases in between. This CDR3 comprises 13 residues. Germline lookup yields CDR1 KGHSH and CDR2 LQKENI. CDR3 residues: CASSSDSYNEQFF. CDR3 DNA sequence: TGTGCCAGCTCGTCCGACTCCTACAATGAGCAGTTCTTC.

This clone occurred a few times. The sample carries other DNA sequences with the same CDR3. CDR3 amino acids: CSASLLGEQYF. The CDR3 DNA follows: TGCAGTGCTTCCCTCCTGGGCGAGCAGTACTTC. J is TRBJ2-7 and V is TRBV20-1; D gene unclear. This CDR3 has 11 residues. V shed 5 bases and J shed 6 bases, with 11 bases lying between them. CDR1 is DFQATT, CDR2 SNEGSKA, per germline (reference sequence).

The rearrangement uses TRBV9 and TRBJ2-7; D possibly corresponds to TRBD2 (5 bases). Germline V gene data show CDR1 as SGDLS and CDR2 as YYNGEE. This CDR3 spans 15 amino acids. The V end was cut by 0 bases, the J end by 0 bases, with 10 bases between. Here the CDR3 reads CASSVAGFSSYEQYF. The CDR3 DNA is TGTGCCAGCAGCGTAGCGGGGTTTAGCTCCTACGAGCAGTACTTC.

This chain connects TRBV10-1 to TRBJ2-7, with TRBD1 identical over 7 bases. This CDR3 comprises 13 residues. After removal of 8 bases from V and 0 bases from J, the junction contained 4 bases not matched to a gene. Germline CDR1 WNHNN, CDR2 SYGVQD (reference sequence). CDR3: CASRRTGSYEQYF. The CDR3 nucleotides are TGCGCCAGCCGGAGGACAGGCTCCTACGAGCAGTACTTC.

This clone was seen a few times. CDR3 in amino acids: CASSLKWGSGANVLTF. CDR3 in DNA: TGTGCCAGCAGCTTAAAATGGGGATCCGGGGCCAACGTCCTGACTTTC. This sequence joins TRBV13 and TRBJ2-6, with D hard to call. The CDR3 is made up of 16 amino acids. From germline, CDR1 is PRHDT and CDR2 FYEKMQ (reference sequence). The V end lost 2 bases, the J end lost 4 bases, and 12 bases lay between the germline ends.

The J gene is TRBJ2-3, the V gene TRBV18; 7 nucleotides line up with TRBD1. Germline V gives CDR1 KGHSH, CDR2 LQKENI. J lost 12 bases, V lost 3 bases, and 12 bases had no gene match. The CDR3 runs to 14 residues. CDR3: CASSPETGTASQYF. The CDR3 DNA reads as TGTGCCAGCTCACCCGAAACGGGGACAGCGAGTCAGTATTTT.

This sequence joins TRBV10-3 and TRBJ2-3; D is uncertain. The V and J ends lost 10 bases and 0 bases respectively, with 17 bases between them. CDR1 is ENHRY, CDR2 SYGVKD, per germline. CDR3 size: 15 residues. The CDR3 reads CATSGRVASTDTQYF. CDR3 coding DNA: TGTGCCACCTCCGGACGCGTCGCTAGCACAGATACGCAGTATTTT.

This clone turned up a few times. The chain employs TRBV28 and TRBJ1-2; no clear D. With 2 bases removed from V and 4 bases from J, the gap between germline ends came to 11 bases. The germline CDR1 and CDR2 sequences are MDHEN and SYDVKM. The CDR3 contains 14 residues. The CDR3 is CASSLVGRLYGYTF. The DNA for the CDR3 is TGTGCCAGCAGTTTAGTCGGACGCCTCTATGGCTACACCTTC.

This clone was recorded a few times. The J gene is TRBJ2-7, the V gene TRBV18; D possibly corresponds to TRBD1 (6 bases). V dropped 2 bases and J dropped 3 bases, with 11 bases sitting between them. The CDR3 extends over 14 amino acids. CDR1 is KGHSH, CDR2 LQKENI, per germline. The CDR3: CASSPDRSGYEQYF. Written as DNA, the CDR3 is TGTGCCAGCTCACCAGACAGGAGTGGCTACGAGCAGTACTTC.

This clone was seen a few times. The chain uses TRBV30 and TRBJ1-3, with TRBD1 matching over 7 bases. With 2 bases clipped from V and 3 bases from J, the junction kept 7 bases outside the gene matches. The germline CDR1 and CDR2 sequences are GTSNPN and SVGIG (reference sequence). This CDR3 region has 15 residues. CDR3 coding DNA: TGTGCCTGGAGTCAGACAGGGCGACGTGGAAACACCATATATTTT. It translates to CAWSQTGRRGNTIYF.

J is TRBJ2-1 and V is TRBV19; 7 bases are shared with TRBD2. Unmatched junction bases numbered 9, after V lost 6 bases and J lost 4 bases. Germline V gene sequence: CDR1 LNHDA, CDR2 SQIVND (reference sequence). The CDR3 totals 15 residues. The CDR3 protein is CASRTASGDYNEQFF. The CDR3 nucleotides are TGTGCCAGTAGGACCGCTAGCGGAGATTACAATGAGCAGTTCTTC.

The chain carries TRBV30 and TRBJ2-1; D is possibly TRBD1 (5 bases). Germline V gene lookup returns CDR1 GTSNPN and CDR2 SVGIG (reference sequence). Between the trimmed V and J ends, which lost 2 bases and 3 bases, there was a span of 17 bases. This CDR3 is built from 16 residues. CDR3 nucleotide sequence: TGTGCCTGGAGTCGATTGGGGCAGCCCAGCTACAATGAGCAGTTCTTC. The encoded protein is CAWSRLGQPSYNEQFF. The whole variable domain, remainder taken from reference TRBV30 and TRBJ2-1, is SQTIHQWPATLVQPVGSPLSLECTVEGTSNPNLYWYRQAAGRGLQLLFYSVGIGQISSEVPQNLSASRPQDRQFILSSKKLLLSDSGFYLCAWSRLGQPSYNEQFFGPGTRLTVL.

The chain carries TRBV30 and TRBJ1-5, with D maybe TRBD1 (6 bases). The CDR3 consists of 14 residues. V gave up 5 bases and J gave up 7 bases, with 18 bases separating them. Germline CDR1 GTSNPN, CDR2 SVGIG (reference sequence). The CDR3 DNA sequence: TGTGCCTGGCTCACGGGACACACGTTCCAGCCCCAGCATTTT. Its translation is CAWLTGHTFQPQHF.